This TCR beta chain came from a study of T cell responses to AZD1222 COVID-19 vaccine. General observations from the study: Just a handful of AZD1222 recipients tested seropositive at baseline. Spike regions recognized by vaccine-associated CD4 TCRs spanned the protein, led by 160-218 and 743-854.

Combined were second doses at about 4 or about 12 weeks. Remarks on this clone: Its antigen is unknown.

V was shortened by 3 bases and J by 0 bases, with 11 bases between the two germline ends. The CDR3 spans 15 residues. Germline values: CDR1 SEHNR, CDR2 FQNEAQ (reference sequence). Clones were read by immunoSEQ multiplex PCR, and TCRdb kept only the in-frame ones, dropping some. The data hold over 55,000 clones, with about three quarters observed a single time. This sequence was found in an adult who received the AZD1222 COVID-19 vaccine. The chain has TRBV7-9 and TRBJ1-1; TRBD1 might be the D (5 bases). The source was peripheral blood, collected 28 days after the second AZD1222 dose. In DNA, the CDR3 is TGTGCCAGCAGCTTCAGGCAGGGTATGAACACTGAAGCTTTCTTT. Translating it yields CASSFRQGMNTEAFF.